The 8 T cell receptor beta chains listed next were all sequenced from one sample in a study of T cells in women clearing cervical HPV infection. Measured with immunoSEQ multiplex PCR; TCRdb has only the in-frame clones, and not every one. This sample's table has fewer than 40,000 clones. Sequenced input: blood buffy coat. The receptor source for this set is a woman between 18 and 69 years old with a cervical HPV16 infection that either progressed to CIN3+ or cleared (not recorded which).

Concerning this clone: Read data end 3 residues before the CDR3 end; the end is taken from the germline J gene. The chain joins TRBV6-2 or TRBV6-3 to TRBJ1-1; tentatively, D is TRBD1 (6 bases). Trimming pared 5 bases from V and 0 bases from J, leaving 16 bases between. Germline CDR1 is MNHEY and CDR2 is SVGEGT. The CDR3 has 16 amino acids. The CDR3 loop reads CASSRSGTNMNTEAFF. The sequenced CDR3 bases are TGTGCCAGCAGTCGGTCCGGGACAAACATGAACACTGAA.

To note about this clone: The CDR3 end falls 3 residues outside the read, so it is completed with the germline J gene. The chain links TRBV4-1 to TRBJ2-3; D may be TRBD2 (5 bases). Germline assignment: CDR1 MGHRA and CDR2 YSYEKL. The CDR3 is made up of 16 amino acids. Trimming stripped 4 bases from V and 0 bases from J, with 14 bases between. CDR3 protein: CASSPNVATSTDTQYF. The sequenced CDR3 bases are TGCGCCAGCAGCCCCAACGTAGCGACTAGCACAGATACG.

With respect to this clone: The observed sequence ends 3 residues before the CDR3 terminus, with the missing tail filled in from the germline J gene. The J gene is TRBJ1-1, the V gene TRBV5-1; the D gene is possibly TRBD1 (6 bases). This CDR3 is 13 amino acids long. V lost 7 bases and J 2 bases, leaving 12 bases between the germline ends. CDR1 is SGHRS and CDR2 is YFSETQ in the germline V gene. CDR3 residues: CASVRQDNTEAFF. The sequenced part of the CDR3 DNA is TGCGCCAGCGTCCGACAGGATAACACTGAA.

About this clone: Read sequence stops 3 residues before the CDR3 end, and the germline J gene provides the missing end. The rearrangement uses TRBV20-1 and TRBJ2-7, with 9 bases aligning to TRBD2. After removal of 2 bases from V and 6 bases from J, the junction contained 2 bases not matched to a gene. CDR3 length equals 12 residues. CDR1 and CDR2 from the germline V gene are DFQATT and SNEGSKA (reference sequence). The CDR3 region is CSARLAGLEQYF. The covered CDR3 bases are TGCAGTGCTAGACTAGCGGGGCTCGAG.

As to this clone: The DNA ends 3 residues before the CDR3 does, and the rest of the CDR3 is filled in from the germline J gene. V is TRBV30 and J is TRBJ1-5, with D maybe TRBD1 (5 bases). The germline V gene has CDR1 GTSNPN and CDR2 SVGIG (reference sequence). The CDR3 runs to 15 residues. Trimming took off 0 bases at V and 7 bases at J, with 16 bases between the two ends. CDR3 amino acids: CAWSVGAGGKQPQHF. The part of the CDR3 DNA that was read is TGTGCCTGGAGTGTCGGGGCGGGGGGTAAACAGCCC. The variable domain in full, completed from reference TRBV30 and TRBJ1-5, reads SQTIHQWPATLVQPVGSPLSLECTVEGTSNPNLYWYRQAAGRGLQLLFYSVGIGQISSEVPQNLSASRPQDRQFILSSKKLLLSDSGFYLCAWSVGAGGKQPQHFGDGTRLSIL.

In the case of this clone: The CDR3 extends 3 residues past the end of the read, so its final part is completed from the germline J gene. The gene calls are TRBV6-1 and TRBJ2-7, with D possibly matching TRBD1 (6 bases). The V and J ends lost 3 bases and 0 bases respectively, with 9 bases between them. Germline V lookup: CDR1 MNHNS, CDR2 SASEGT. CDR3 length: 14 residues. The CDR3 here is CASSEDSSSYEQYF. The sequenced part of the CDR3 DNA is TGTGCCAGCAGTGAGGACAGCAGCTCCTACGAG.

The CDR3 sequence: CASSPGTGDNQPQHF. Partial CDR3 DNA: TGTGCCAGCTCACCTGGGACAGGGGATAATCAGCCC. The chain joins TRBV18 to TRBJ1-5; 10 bases are a match to TRBD1. The read stops 3 residues short of the end of the CDR3; the missing end is completed from the germline J gene. Per germline, CDR1 KGHSH and CDR2 LQKENI. The CDR3 spans 15 residues. With 3 bases clipped from V and 4 bases from J, the junction kept 3 bases outside the gene matches.

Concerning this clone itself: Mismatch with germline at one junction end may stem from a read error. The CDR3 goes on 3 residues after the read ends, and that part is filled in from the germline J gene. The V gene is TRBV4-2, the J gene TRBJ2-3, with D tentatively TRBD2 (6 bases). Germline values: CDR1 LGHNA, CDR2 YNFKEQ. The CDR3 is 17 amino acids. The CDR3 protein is CASSQLAGVGLTDTQYF. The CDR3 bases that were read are TGCGCCAGCAGCCAACTAGCAGGCGTCGGACTCACAGATACG.